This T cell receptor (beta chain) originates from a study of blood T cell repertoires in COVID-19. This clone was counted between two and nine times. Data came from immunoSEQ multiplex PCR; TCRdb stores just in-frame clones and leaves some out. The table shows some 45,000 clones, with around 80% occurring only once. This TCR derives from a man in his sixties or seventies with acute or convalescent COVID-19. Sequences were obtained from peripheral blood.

CDR3 DNA sequence: TGTGCCAGCTCACTGCAGGGGACAGTAAGCAATCAGCCCCAGCATTTT. Amino acids: CASSLQGTVSNQPQHF. The chain uses TRBV18 and TRBJ1-5; 7 bases map to TRBD1. The CDR3 covers 16 residues. Germline V CDR1 and CDR2: KGHSH, LQKENI. V gave up 4 bases and J gave up 1 base; unmatched junction bases: 7.